This T cell receptor beta chain was sequenced during a study of beta chain features in type 1 diabetes. Study conclusions and caveats: TCRB CDR3s were moderately but significantly shorter in Type 1 diabetes patients in all four CD4+ subsets. There was a possibility that cDNA sequencing over-represented cells with high TCR expression. The question of HLA type influencing TCRB rearrangement was one that remained unresolved here.

The junction had 6 bases not matched to a gene; V was cut back by 6 bases and J by 4 bases. From germline, CDR1 is SGHTA and CDR2 FQGNSA. The CDR3 runs 15 residues. Every bit of the isolated RNA underwent reverse transcription, so sequencing read expressed TCRB transcripts. Libraries were prepared by immunoSEQ multiplex PCR; TCRdb keeps only in-frame clonotypes and omits some of them. The data show more than 250,000 clones, 20% to 25% seen once. Points on this clone: Its antigen is not identified.

The clonotype originates from a woman aged 25 to 45 with type 1 diabetes. The chain couples TRBV7-2 to TRBJ2-1; 10 bases line up with TRBD2. Source material: naive CD4+ T cells from blood. This CDR3 reads CASSPGLAEYNEQFF. The DNA for the CDR3 is TGTGCCAGCAGTCCCGGACTAGCGGAGTACAATGAGCAGTTCTTC.